Presented here are 3 T cell receptor beta chains from one specimen sequenced in a study of shared clonotypes between healthy human individuals. The table came from immunoSEQ multiplex PCR; TCRdb's copy has only in-frame clones and leaves some out. The table has around 700,000 clones, approximately 74% seen once. The sequenced sample consisted of memory CD4+ T cells sorted from blood. As to subset: CD45RA-negative fraction. The receptor source for this set is a woman younger than 45 in good health.

The chain has TRBV11-2 and TRBJ1-1; 10 bases line up with TRBD1. Germline lookup yields CDR1 SGHAT and CDR2 FQNNGV. The CDR3 is 19 amino acids. V lost 4 bases, J lost 1 base, and 15 bases stayed unmatched. Here the CDR3 DNA reads TGTGCCAGCAGCTCCCGTGCTCGTCCGGGACAGGGGACGAACACTGAAGCTTTCTTT. As protein: CASSSRARPGQGTNTEAFF.

This clone was seen many times. This chain joins TRBV2 and TRBJ1-1; 9 nucleotides agree with TRBD1. The J segment lost 0 bases and the V segment lost 5 bases, leaving 4 bases of the junction unmatched. From germline, CDR1 is SNHLY and CDR2 FYNNEI. CDR3 length: 15 residues. The CDR3 DNA reads as TGTGCCAGCAGTCCAACAGGGGGCTTGAACACTGAAGCTTTCTTT. It yields the protein CASSPTGGLNTEAFF.

This chain links TRBV5-1 with TRBJ2-7; perhaps TRBD2 as D (5 bases). Germline V gene sequence: CDR1 SGHRS, CDR2 YFSETQ. This CDR3 has 17 residues. Trimming shortened V by 0 bases and J by 5 bases, and 21 bases separated the two germline ends. The CDR3: CASSLVVVGAGGHEQYF. The CDR3 DNA reads as TGCGCCAGCAGCTTGGTCGTGGTGGGCGCCGGAGGCCACGAGCAGTACTTC.